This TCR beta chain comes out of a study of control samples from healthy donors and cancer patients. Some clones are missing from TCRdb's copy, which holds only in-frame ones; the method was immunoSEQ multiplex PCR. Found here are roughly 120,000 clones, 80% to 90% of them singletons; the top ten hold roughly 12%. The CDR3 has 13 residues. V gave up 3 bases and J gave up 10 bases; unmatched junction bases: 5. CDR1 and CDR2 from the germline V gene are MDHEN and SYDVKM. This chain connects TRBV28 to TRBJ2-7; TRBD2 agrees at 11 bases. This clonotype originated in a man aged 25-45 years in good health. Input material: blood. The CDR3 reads CASSLASGGHQYV. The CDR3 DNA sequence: TGTGCCAGCAGTTTGGCTAGCGGGGGGCACCAGTACGTC.